This TCR beta chain was documented in a study of T cell repertoires in cytomegalovirus infection. Study context: Use of recently identified HLA-C-restricted and well-studied HLA-B-restricted CMV epitopes was part of the study. Shared public TCR beta signatures pointed to both CMV infection and a matching HLA type. Study-wide findings and caveats: CMV-specific TCR beta clonotypes restricted by HLA-C dominated the ex vivo response.

Between the trimmed V and J ends, which lost 5 bases and 0 bases, there was a span of 14 bases. CDR3 length: 16 amino acids. Germline lookup yields CDR1 MNHNY and CDR2 SVGAGI (reference sequence). This clonotype was observed a handful of times. The antigen is undetermined. TCRdb reanalysed the reads using MiXCR and keeps one entry per CDR3 protein. The sample includes approximately 910,000 distinct CDR3 sequences, 30% to 40% of them seen just once. Sequenced here: cultured CD8+ T cells from PBMCs, sampled from culture after CMV antigen stimulation. The rearrangement uses TRBV6-6 and TRBJ2-1, with D possibly matching TRBD1 (6 bases). The TCR was taken from a human donor in good health (CMV status not recorded). Some clones in this sample may be carry-over from other donors' samples. The CDR3 DNA is TGTGCCAGCAGTGAAAATCACAGGGCCTCCTACAATGAGCAGTTCTTC. Its translation is CASSENHRASYNEQFF.